This TCR beta chain was retrieved from a study of blood T cell repertoires in COVID-19. Study-wide background: Samples taken during acute and convalescent COVID-19 were collected in the United States, Italy and Spain. The cDNA or gDNA used as material had been derived from T cells, B-cell-depleted T cells, or PBMCs.

Methods used by the authors: It was from reference gene primer amplification that nucleated cell counts were estimated. Sequencing used immunoSEQ multiplex PCR; TCRdb keeps in-frame clones, though not all of them. D and trimming were read from the DNA, whereas the V and J calls and clone size are those reported in that table. In the table there are about 120,000 clones, about 86% of which are singletons. The sample comprised peripheral blood. This TCR derives from a man between 65 and 80 years old who had recovered from COVID-19.

The CDR3 reads CAISIQGVGYGYTF. CDR3 DNA: TGTGCCATCAGTATACAGGGGGTGGGCTATGGCTACACCTTC. The J gene is TRBJ1-2, the V gene TRBV10-3; 8 nucleotides match TRBD1. The V segment lost 5 bases and the J segment 4 bases; nucleotides outside the gene matches: 6. Germline V gives CDR1 ENHRY, CDR2 SYGVKD. The CDR3 totals 14 residues.